The rows below give T cell receptor beta chains drawn from one sample of a study of radiation and T cells in renal cell carcinoma. Using immunoSEQ multiplex PCR, the repertoire was profiled, and TCRdb retains in-frame clones only, with some absent. The table shows approximately 83,000 clones, with approximately 86% occurring only once. The sequencing used blood, collected from a patient whose treatment included radiotherapy and nephrectomy. These receptor sequences come from a man aged 45-60 years with renal cell carcinoma. The CDR3 runs from the conserved cysteine through the conserved F or W. A D gene is named only where the DNA matches it firmly. Size tells how often a clone was seen (once, few, many) or the class of an expanded clone, and some rows leave it out.

V: TRBV27
size: -
J: TRBJ1-2
D: TRBD1
CDR3: CASSPLQGADYGYTF
DNA: TGTGCCAGCAGTCCGCTACAGGGGGCTGACTATGGCTACACCTTC

V: TRBV7-9
size: -
J: TRBJ2-1
D: TRBD2
CDR3: CASSPGGGRSRYEQFF
DNA: TGTGCCAGCAGCCCGGGGGGCGGGAGGTCGCGTTATGAGCAGTTCTTC

V: TRBV10-3
size: -
J: TRBJ2-3
D: TRBD2
CDR3: CAISESWASGSLGDTQYF
DNA: TGTGCCATCAGTGAGTCGTGGGCTAGCGGGTCGCTGGGGGATACGCAGTATTTT

V: TRBV6-1
size: once
J: TRBJ1-5
D: -
CDR3: CASREQGGGYQPQHF
DNA: TGTGCCAGCAGAGAACAGGGCGGGGGCTATCAGCCCCAGCATTTT

V: TRBV2
size: -
J: TRBJ2-7
D: TRBD2
CDR3: CASSGTSGGTYEQYF
DNA: TGTGCCAGCAGTGGGACTAGCGGGGGTACCTACGAGCAGTACTTC

V: TRBV10-2
size: -
J: TRBJ2-2
D: -
CDR3: CASSEIGYTGELFF
DNA: TGCGCCAGCAGTGAGATAGGGTATACCGGGGAGCTGTTTTTT

V: TRBV30
size: medium-sized
J: TRBJ2-1
D: -
CDR3: CAWSAPPNRLGEQFF
DNA: TGTGCCTGGAGTGCCCCCCCGAATCGTCTTGGTGAGCAGTTCTTC

V: TRBV15
size: few
J: TRBJ1-1
D: -
CDR3: CATSTAEDSTREAFF
DNA: TGTGCCACCAGCACCGCCGAGGACAGCACGCGAGAAGCTTTCTTT

V: TRBV4-2
size: -
J: TRBJ2-7
D: TRBD1
CDR3: CASSQRDRDYEQYF
DNA: TGTGCCAGCAGCCAGAGGGACAGGGACTACGAGCAGTACTTC

V: TRBV15
size: -
J: TRBJ1-4
D: -
CDR3: CATSRARQENEKLFF
DNA: TGTGCCACCAGCAGAGCGCGGCAGGAGAATGAAAAACTGTTTTTT

V: TRBV5-1
size: -
J: TRBJ1-1
D: TRBD1
CDR3: CASSLAGGDEAFF
DNA: TGCGCCAGCAGCTTGGCAGGGGGCGACGAAGCTTTCTTT

V: TRBV6-5
size: -
J: TRBJ2-7
D: -
CDR3: CASSYSGTYHYEQYF
DNA: TGTGCCAGCAGTTATTCCGGGACTTATCACTACGAGCAGTACTTC

V: TRBV6-1
size: -
J: TRBJ2-2
D: -
CDR3: CASLTGDANTGELFF
DNA: TGTGCCAGCTTGACGGGGGACGCGAACACCGGGGAGCTGTTTTTT

V: TRBV5-1
size: -
J: TRBJ2-6
D: -
CDR3: CASSLAWQISSGANVLTF
DNA: TGCGCCAGCAGCTTGGCCTGGCAGATTAGCTCTGGGGCCAACGTCCTGACTTTC

V: TRBV7-2
size: -
J: TRBJ1-1
D: -
CDR3: CASSLSRRNTEAFF
DNA: TGTGCCAGCAGCTTATCCCGACGGAACACTGAAGCTTTCTTT

V: TRBV10-3
size: -
J: TRBJ2-7
D: -
CDR3: CAISEFPDGLYEQYF
DNA: TGTGCCATCAGTGAGTTCCCGGACGGCCTCTACGAGCAGTACTTC

V: TRBV7-3
size: -
J: TRBJ2-1
D: -
CDR3: CASSLDPYTYNEQFF
DNA: TGTGCCAGCAGCTTAGACCCCTATACTTACAATGAGCAGTTCTTC

V: TRBV7-2
size: -
J: TRBJ1-2
D: -
CDR3: CASSRTRPGYTF
DNA: TGTGCCAGCAGCCGAACGAGACCCGGCTACACCTTC

V: TRBV6-6
size: -
J: TRBJ2-3
D: TRBD2
CDR3: CASSHDTSGSTDTQYF
DNA: TGTGCCAGCAGTCACGATACTAGCGGAAGCACAGATACGCAGTATTTT

V: TRBV12-5
size: -
J: TRBJ1-5
D: -
CDR3: CASATGDYSNQPQHF
DNA: TGTGCTAGTGCCACGGGTGACTATAGCAATCAGCCCCAGCATTTT

V: TRBV4-1
size: -
J: TRBJ1-2
D: TRBD1
CDR3: CASSQGTSTGSGYTF
DNA: TGCGCCAGCAGCCAAGGTACTTCGACAGGGAGCGGCTACACCTTC

V: TRBV7-9
size: few
J: TRBJ2-7
D: -
CDR3: CASSLGTSFSYEQYF
DNA: TGTGCCAGCAGCTTAGGTACTAGTTTCTCCTACGAGCAGTACTTC

V: TRBV5-1
size: -
J: TRBJ2-1
D: -
CDR3: CASSAEAGSYNEQFF
DNA: TGCGCCAGCAGCGCTGAAGCGGGTTCCTACAATGAGCAGTTCTTC

V: TRBV11-2
size: -
J: TRBJ1-1
D: -
CDR3: CASSFTENTEAFF
DNA: TGTGCCAGCAGCTTTACAGAGAACACTGAAGCTTTCTTT

V: TRBV6-1
size: -
J: TRBJ1-1
D: TRBD1
CDR3: CASTRQGMNTEAFF
DNA: TGTGCCAGCACCCGACAGGGCATGAACACTGAAGCTTTCTTT

V: TRBV7-2
size: -
J: TRBJ2-2
D: -
CDR3: CASSLVVGTIGSRTGELFF
DNA: TGTGCCAGCAGCTTAGTGGTGGGGACAATCGGGTCACGAACCGGGGAGCTGTTTTTT

V: TRBV7-9
size: -
J: TRBJ2-3
D: -
CDR3: CASTSKRRLTDTQYF
DNA: TGTGCCAGCACCTCAAAGCGGAGGCTCACAGATACGCAGTATTTT

V: TRBV2
size: once
J: TRBJ2-7
D: TRBD1
CDR3: CASSEGTGGREQYF
DNA: TGTGCCAGCAGTGAGGGGACAGGGGGGCGCGAGCAGTACTTC

V: TRBV19
size: once
J: TRBJ2-2
D: -
CDR3: CASSIRTPTGELFF
DNA: TGTGCCAGTAGTATTAGGACCCCCACCGGGGAGCTGTTTTTT

V: TRBV21-1
size: -
J: TRBJ2-7
D: -
CDR3: CASSGGSRVTYEQYF
DNA: TGTGCCAGCAGCGGCGGATCGCGCGTGACTTACGAGCAGTACTTC

V: TRBV2
size: -
J: TRBJ1-4
D: TRBD1
CDR3: CASRDLPGQGVSEKLFF
DNA: TGTGCCAGCAGGGACTTACCGGGACAGGGGGTTAGTGAAAAACTGTTTTTT

V: TRBV7-2
size: -
J: TRBJ1-2
D: -
CDR3: CATSTYSNYGYTF
DNA: TGTGCCACCAGTACGTACAGTAACTATGGCTACACCTTC

V: TRBV27
size: once
J: TRBJ1-5
D: -
CDR3: CASSLSGGGGQPQHF
DNA: TGTGCCAGCAGTTTATCCGGGGGCGGCGGTCAGCCCCAGCATTTT